This entry lists 4 T cell receptor beta chains sequenced from one sample in a study of cytomegalovirus exposure and HLA in healthy donors (dated by TCRdb to the late 2010s). The method was the immunoSEQ multiplex PCR assay. For the multiplex PCR, a mixture combining 60 forward primers for TCR Vbeta segments and 13 reverse primers for TCR Jbeta segments was used. In its TCRdb copy, this immuneACCESS table keeps in-frame sequences only and misses some clones. Where compared with another copy, unresolved V genes explain less than half of these, and the others have no known cause. The sample table records more than 100,000 clones; 65% to 85% of these occur just once. Over 0.2% of the sample comes from the top ten. Sequencing input: PBMCs. These receptors originate from a man aged 50 to 59 in good health and CMV-seronegative.

V gene TRBV7-3 combines with J gene TRBJ1-5; no firm D call. Per the germline V gene, CDR1 is SGHTA and CDR2 is FQGTGA. CDR3 length equals 13 residues. With 2 bases removed from V and 3 bases from J, the gap between germline ends came to 5 bases. The chain's CDR3 is CASSLRSNQPQHF. Written as DNA, the CDR3 is TGTGCCAGCAGCTTACGGTCCAATCAGCCCCAGCATTTT.

The rearrangement links TRBV2 to TRBJ1-1, with 8 bases matching TRBD1. In germline, CDR1 is SNHLY, CDR2 FYNNEI. Germline trimming cut 6 bases from V and 0 bases from J; bases unmatched to any gene: 6. The CDR3 covers 15 residues. CDR3 loop: CASRLDRDMNTEAFF. CDR3 coding DNA: TGTGCCAGCAGGTTGGACAGGGATATGAACACTGAAGCTTTCTTT.

This sequence joins TRBV7-9 and TRBJ1-5; D is perhaps TRBD1 (5 bases). The germline V and J ends were trimmed by 5 bases and 3 bases, with 11 bases remaining between them. The germline gives CDR1 SEHNR, CDR2 FQNEAQ (reference sequence). This CDR3 comprises 14 residues. The CDR3 reads CASSLDSNNQPQHF. The CDR3 coding sequence is TGTGCCAGCAGCCTTGACAGCAACAATCAGCCCCAGCATTTT.

The sample holds one count of this clone. The genes are TRBV28 and TRBJ1-1, with TRBD1 matching 9 bases. Germline assignment: CDR1 MDHEN and CDR2 SYDVKM. V lost 6 bases, J lost 9 bases, and 5 bases stayed unmatched. CDR3 size: 12 residues. DNA of the CDR3: TGTGCCAGCAGATCGACAGGGGGGAAAGCTTTCTTT. It encodes CASRSTGGKAFF.